This T cell receptor beta chain was identified during a study of blood T cells in healthy people across ages. Across the whole study: In model experiments, template switching was able to capture about one barcoded beta molecule for every two T cells that were present.

The CDR3 is 12 residues long. The germline CDR1 and CDR2 sequences are GTSNPN and SVGIG (reference sequence). Study-wide points: Measured against age, TCR beta diversity per million T cells decreased in a roughly linear manner. Fewer expanded clones and more diversity marked long-lived versus aged donors.

On this clonotype itself: The antigen is undetermined. One end of the junction is discordant with germline, which a read error may explain.

Then a second PCR, running roughly 6 to 12 cycles, was carried out with a sample-barcoded 5' primer and a J-beta primer mix. With 12 random nucleotides, a template-switch adaptor tagged each individual cDNA molecule. A single record per CDR3 protein comes from TCRdb applying MiXCR to the 5' RACE reads. This sample has fewer than 1.5 million distinct CDR3 sequences, with 42% found just once. What was sequenced was blood. The chain couples TRBV30 to TRBJ1-1; D is unresolved. The clonotype was recovered from a woman under 30 in good health. CDR3 loop: CAGSVRGDEAFF. DNA for the CDR3: TGTGCCGGGAGTGTACGTGGGGATGAAGCTTTCTTT.